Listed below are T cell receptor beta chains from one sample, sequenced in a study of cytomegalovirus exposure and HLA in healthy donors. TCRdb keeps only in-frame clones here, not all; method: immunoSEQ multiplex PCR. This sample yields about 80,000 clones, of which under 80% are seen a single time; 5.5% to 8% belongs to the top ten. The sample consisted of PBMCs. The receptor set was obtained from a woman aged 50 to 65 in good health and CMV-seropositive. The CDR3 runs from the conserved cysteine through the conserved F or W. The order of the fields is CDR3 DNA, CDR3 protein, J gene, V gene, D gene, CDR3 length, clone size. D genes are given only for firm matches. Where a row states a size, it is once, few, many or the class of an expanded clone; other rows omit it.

TGCGCCAGCAGTGATAGACTAGCGGGGGAAGAGACCCAGTACTTC CASSDRLAGEETQYF TRBJ2-5 TRBV10-2 TRBD2 15 NA
TGCGCCAGCAGCTTCACCCGGGTCGGCATGAACACTGAAGCTTTCTTT CASSFTRVGMNTEAFF TRBJ1-1 TRBV5-1 NA 16 NA
TGTGCCAGCAGTGCCGACAGGGGCTATGGCTACACCTTC CASSADRGYGYTF TRBJ1-2 TRBV6-4 TRBD1 13 NA
TGTGCCAGCAGCTTACTCCGGGGTGATGGCTACACCTTC CASSLLRGDGYTF TRBJ1-2 TRBV11-3 NA 13 NA
TGCGCCAGCAGGGGACAGGCAAGCACAGATACGCAGTATTTT CASRGQASTDTQYF TRBJ2-3 TRBV5-1 TRBD1 14 NA
TGTGCCAGCAGTTCGACAGGGCCCAATCAGCCCCAGCATTTT CASSSTGPNQPQHF TRBJ1-5 TRBV28 TRBD1 14 once
TGTGCCAGCAGCCCCACAACGACAGGGAGAGACACCTTC CASSPTTTGRDTF TRBJ1-2 TRBV28 TRBD1 13 few
TGTGCCAGCAGTTCCTTGAGGGAAGCTTTCTTT CASSSLREAFF TRBJ1-1 TRBV28 NA 11 few
TGTGCCAGTAGCCCAGGGAGCAATCAGCCCCAGCATTTT CASSPGSNQPQHF TRBJ1-5 TRBV19 NA 13 NA
TGCGCCAGCAGCTCTCCGGGACAGTCCCTGGCGGGAAAACTGTTTTTT CASSSPGQSLAGKLFF TRBJ1-4 TRBV4-1 TRBD1 16 NA
TGTGCCAGCAGTTCCCCTACTTTAGCGGGGGGGCTCAATGAGCAGTTCTTC CASSSPTLAGGLNEQFF TRBJ2-1 TRBV27 TRBD2 17 NA
TGCGCCAGCAGCCCCCTGGGACAGGGCATGAGGGAAAATGAAAAACTGTTTTTT CASSPLGQGMRENEKLFF TRBJ1-4 TRBV5-1 TRBD1 18 NA
TGCGCCAGCAGCCAATATCAGGGGGCCAACTATGGCTACACCTTC CASSQYQGANYGYTF TRBJ1-2 TRBV4-1 TRBD1 15 NA
TGTGCTAGTGGTTGGGACGGGACTAGCGGGGGAGTCAATGAGCAGTTCTTC CASGWDGTSGGVNEQFF TRBJ2-1 TRBV12-5 TRBD2 17 NA
TGCAGCGACTCACCGGGACAGACTAACACTGAAGCTTTCTTT CSDSPGQTNTEAFF TRBJ1-1 TRBV29-1 TRBD1 14 NA
TGTGCCAGCAGTTACAGCTACAGGAAGGAAACTGAAGCTTTCTTT CASSYSYRKETEAFF TRBJ1-1 TRBV6-5 NA 15 NA
TGTGCCAGCAGCAAAAGACTGACCTCTGGAAACACCATATATTTT CASSKRLTSGNTIYF TRBJ1-3 TRBV21-1 NA 15 NA
TGTGCCAGCAACTTTCGCCCCGAGACCCAGTACTTC CASNFRPETQYF TRBJ2-5 TRBV2 NA 12 NA
TGTGCCAGCAGCACCTCCGGGTCCTACACCGGGGAGCTGTTTTTT CASSTSGSYTGELFF TRBJ2-2 TRBV7-3 NA 15 NA
TGTGCCAGAACAGGGGTTCACTATGGCTACACCTTC CARTGVHYGYTF TRBJ1-2 TRBV27 TRBD1 12 NA
TGTGCCAGCTCCTCACAGGGGGCGGATGGCTACACCTTC CASSSQGADGYTF TRBJ1-2 TRBV18 TRBD1 13 few
TGCGCCAGCAGGAGCTTCTCTAGCACAGATACGCAGTATTTT CASRSFSSTDTQYF TRBJ2-3 TRBV5-1 NA 14 few
TGTGCCAGTAGCACCAATTTCTTTTACCGCCAGGGGGATTTAAACCTCAATCAGCCCCAGCATTTT CASSTNFFYRQGDLNLNQPQHF TRBJ1-5 TRBV19 TRBD1 22 NA
TGTGCCAGCAGGACTAAGGCGCAGCCCTTCTCCTACAATGAGCAGTTCTTC CASRTKAQPFSYNEQFF TRBJ2-1 TRBV7-2 NA 17 NA